One sample yielded the 12 T cell receptor beta chains listed below, sequenced in a study of blood T cell repertoires in COVID-19. TCRdb keeps only in-frame clones here, not all; method: immunoSEQ multiplex PCR. The sample lists 85,000 to 130,000 clones; roughly 80% were seen once. The sample consisted of peripheral blood. These receptors all stem from a woman of 80 years or more with active or convalescent COVID-19.

The chain employs TRBV4-3 and TRBJ2-4, with D maybe TRBD2 (6 bases). Germline loops: CDR1 LGHNA, CDR2 YSLEER. The CDR3 runs to 16 residues. V was clipped by 1 base and J by 2 bases, with 12 bases between them. The DNA for the CDR3 is TGCGCCAGCAGCCAAGGTTCCGGAGGGACCAAAAACATTCAGTACTTC. This codes for CASSQGSGGTKNIQYF.

The chain links TRBV9 to TRBJ1-2; 9 bases are a match to TRBD1. CDR1 and CDR2 from the germline V gene are SGDLS and YYNGEE. This CDR3 comprises 14 residues. J lost 4 bases, V lost 0 bases, and 1 base had no gene match. CDR3 coding DNA: TGTGCCAGCAGCGTAGAGGGACAGGGCTATGGCTACACCTTC. This codes for CASSVEGQGYGYTF.

The chain joins TRBV7-9 to TRBJ2-7, with D perhaps matching TRBD1 (5 bases). This CDR3 comprises 16 residues. Trimming took off 3 bases at V and 0 bases at J, with 15 bases between the two ends. The V gene's germline CDR1 is SEHNR and CDR2 FQNEAQ (reference sequence). The CDR3 nucleotides are TGTGCCAGCAGCTTCTATATGGACACTGACTCCTACGAGCAGTACTTC. As protein: CASSFYMDTDSYEQYF. Full variable domain (remainder filled in from reference TRBV7-9 and TRBJ2-7): DTGVSQNPRHKITKRGQNVTFRCDPISEHNRLYWYRQTLGQGPEFLTYFQNEAQLEKSRLLSDRFSAERPKGSFSTLEIQRTEQGDSAMYLCASSFYMDTDSYEQYFGPGTRLTVT.

The chain has TRBV7-2 and TRBJ2-7; 8 bases are a match to TRBD1. With 7 bases clipped from V and 3 bases from J, the junction kept 17 bases outside the gene matches. CDR3 size: 17 residues. Germline V gene sequence: CDR1 SGHTA, CDR2 FQGNSA. CDR3 region: CASTMFPWTGNGYEQYF. CDR3 DNA sequence: TGTGCCAGCACCATGTTCCCCTGGACAGGGAATGGCTACGAGCAGTACTTC.

V and J are TRBV19 and TRBJ2-7, with 7 bases matching TRBD2. J was trimmed by 3 bases and V by 5 bases; bases with no gene match: 4. Germline V lookup: CDR1 LNHDA, CDR2 SQIVND (reference sequence). This CDR3 has 13 residues. CDR3 bases: TGTGCCAGTAGTTCGGGAGGACACTACGAGCAGTACTTC. Encoded protein: CASSSGGHYEQYF.

The chain recombines TRBV14 with TRBJ2-7; no definite D call. Trimming shortened V by 0 bases and J by 3 bases, and 6 bases separated the two germline ends. CDR1 and CDR2 from the germline V gene are SGHDN and FVKESK. The CDR3 consists of 13 residues. CDR3 nucleotides: TGTGCCAGCAGCCAAGATCCGGGCTACGAGCAGTACTTC. This codes for CASSQDPGYEQYF.

In its sample, this clone was seen many times. The chain has TRBV18 and TRBJ2-7; D call uncertain. The CDR3 length is 14 residues. Trimming removed 0 bases at V and 7 bases at J, with 13 bases between. Germline assignment: CDR1 KGHSH and CDR2 LQKENI. CDR3 region: CASSPPSRSWEQYF. In DNA form, the CDR3 reads TGTGCCAGCTCACCACCTAGCCGCTCGTGGGAGCAGTACTTC.

This clone was detected only once. The chain employs TRBV18 and TRBJ1-6; no firm D call. In germline, CDR1 is KGHSH, CDR2 LQKENI. V shed 5 bases and J shed 8 bases, with 16 bases lying between them. This CDR3 is built from 15 residues. For the CDR3, the DNA is TGTGCCAGCTCAGCCGAGCCCTCACGGGATTCACCCCTCCACTTT. This encodes CASSAEPSRDSPLHF.

The gene calls are TRBV5-1 and TRBJ2-5; D is perhaps TRBD2 (6 bases). The germline V and J ends were trimmed by 3 bases and 2 bases, with 11 bases remaining between them. CDR3 length: 14 amino acids. Germline V CDR1 and CDR2: SGHRS, YFSETQ. The DNA for the CDR3 is TGCGCCAGCAGCTCGGGACTGGTACAAGAGACCCAGTACTTC. This encodes CASSSGLVQETQYF.

The J gene is TRBJ1-5, the V gene TRBV5-1; D gene unclear. Trimming took 0 bases from V and 2 from J, leaving 6 bases between them. Germline CDR1 is SGHRS and CDR2 is YFSETQ. The CDR3 loop spans 14 amino acids. The CDR3 DNA reads as TGCGCCAGCAGCTTGGCTCCAGGCAATCAGCCCCAGCATTTT. This sequence encodes CASSLAPGNQPQHF.

The V gene is TRBV7-2, the J gene TRBJ1-5; 7 bases are a match to TRBD1. Per the germline V gene, CDR1 is SGHTA and CDR2 is FQGNSA. V trimming: 4 bases; J trimming: 0 bases; junction bases outside the gene matches: 3. This CDR3 comprises 15 residues. Written as DNA, the CDR3 is TGTGCCAGCAGCTCGCAGGGGGATAGCAATCAGCCCCAGCATTTT. Its protein product is CASSSQGDSNQPQHF.

The chain joins TRBV4-1 to TRBJ1-5; D ambiguous. In germline, CDR1 is MGHRA, CDR2 YSYEKL. V was clipped by 4 bases and J by 4 bases, with 17 bases between them. The CDR3 sequence is 16 residues long. CDR3 in amino acids: CASSPRPENSNQPQHF. The CDR3 region has the DNA TGCGCCAGCAGCCCCAGGCCTGAAAACAGTAATCAGCCCCAGCATTTT.